This T cell receptor beta chain was identified in a study of shared clonotypes between healthy human individuals. The study, taken as a whole, reports: Only a few donors were included, so the genetic and exposure-history diversity represented was limited.

As concerns this clone: Its target is unknown.

Method: immunoSEQ multiplex PCR; TCRdb's copy keeps in-frame clones and lacks some. The sample records hundreds of thousands of clones, 80% to 95% being singletons. V lost 5 bases to trimming and J lost 9 bases; unmatched junction nucleotides: 14. This CDR3 has 16 residues. The germline CDR1 and CDR2 sequences are SGHTA and FQGTGA. CD45RO-negative CD8 cells positively selected for CCR7 made up the naive population, which excluded terminally differentiated effector memory CD45RA+ cells. Sequenced: naive CD8+ T cells sorted from blood. The receptor was derived from a man aged 25 to 45 in good health. The V and J genes are TRBV7-3 and TRBJ2-1; TRBD2 aligns across 9 bases. CDR3 sequence (DNA): TGTGCCAGCAGCCCAGGGGTGGTAGCGGGAGTTAGTGAGCAGTTCTTC. Protein product: CASSPGVVAGVSEQFF.